This T cell receptor (beta chain) comes out of a study of molecular identifiers for immune sequencing clone quantification. As for the study in general: Replicates involved a five-way split of RNA from roughly 20,000 or 100,000 naive CD8 cells, with sequencing of four.

CDR1 is ENHRY, CDR2 SYGVKD, per germline. The CDR3 is 13 residues long. Trimming shortened V by 1 base and J by 4 bases, and 7 bases separated the two germline ends. TCRdb re-derived calls from the PCR reads in MiXCR, one entry per CDR3 protein. The sample comprises 460,000 or so distinct CDR3 sequences, roughly 25% of which are singletons, and 0.76% rests with the top ten. Sorting defined naive CD8 T cells as CD8+CD4-CCR7+CD45RA+. Study-wide points: The study found clones above 20 RNA copies held over 98% of effector molecules and under 1% in naive cells. Spike-in Jurkat TCR RNA from a single cell reportedly registered among 950,000 to 1,000,000 naive cells.

Concerning this clonotype: What it binds is not known. Just one base apart from a much larger clone, this may be a read error.

This chain connects TRBV10-3 to TRBJ1-1; D gene ambiguous. The TCR sequence derives from a human donor in good health. Some libraries in this study had Jurkat cell RNA spiked in. Sample: naive CD8+ T cells from blood, with Jurkat cell RNA spiked in. Subset noted: FACS-sorted CD8+CD4-CCR7+CD45RA+ naive T cells. CDR3 amino acids: CAISELRATEAFF. In DNA, the CDR3 is TGTGCCATCAGTGAGTTAAGGGCCACTGAAGCTTTCTTT.